The 15 T cell receptor beta chains below were found in one sample sequenced in a study of long-term antiretroviral therapy in people with HIV. With survey level as its setting, the immunoSEQ assay was v3.0. Only in-frame clones appear in the TCRdb table, and some are missing; sequencing was by immunoSEQ multiplex PCR. The data hold 35,000 to 45,000 clones, with roughly four fifths observed a single time. This sample comprised unsorted PBMCs, obtained 0.3 years after starting antiretroviral therapy. The receptor source for this set is a young man with HIV.

The chain uses TRBV10-3 and TRBJ2-5, with a tentative D call TRBD2 (6 bases). CDR1 is ENHRY and CDR2 is SYGVKD in the germline V gene. V was trimmed by 2 bases and J by 3 bases, leaving 7 bases between them. This CDR3 has 13 amino acids. CDR3 in DNA: TGTGCCATCAGTGAGGGCGGGGAAGAGACCCAGTACTTC. Translation gives CAISEGGEETQYF.

The chain uses TRBV6-6 and TRBJ2-7; 7 nucleotides align to TRBD2. CDR3 length: 16 amino acids. Germline trimming cut 4 bases from V and 2 bases from J; bases unmatched to any gene: 11. Germline values: CDR1 MNHNY, CDR2 SVGAGI (reference sequence). CDR3 nucleotides: TGTGCCAGCAGTTCCCCGGGACTACCCCAACCCTACGAGCAGTACTTC. Protein: CASSSPGLPQPYEQYF.

The chain has TRBV19 and TRBJ2-6, with D possibly being TRBD1 (6 bases). Germline CDR1 reads LNHDA; CDR2 reads SQIVND (reference sequence). V lost 6 bases, J lost 3 bases, and 12 bases lay in between. CDR3 length: 15 residues. CDR3 DNA sequence: TGTGCCAGTAGCGGAACAGGGTATGGGGCCAACGTCCTGACTTTC. Translation: CASSGTGYGANVLTF.

The chain is built from TRBV2 and TRBJ2-6, with TRBD1 matching over 7 bases. The junction had 2 bases not matched to a gene; V was cut back by 0 bases and J by 0 bases. This CDR3 region has 17 residues. Looked up from germline, CDR1 is SNHLY and CDR2 is FYNNEI. CDR3 DNA: TGTGCCAGCAGTGAAGCTTCAGGGGGCTCTGGGGCCAACGTCCTGACTTTC. Translating gives CASSEASGGSGANVLTF.

The CDR3 DNA reads TGTGCCAGCAGCGTAGGGTTGGGGACAGGAAGACTAAATGAGCAGTTCTTC. Protein sequence: CASSVGLGTGRLNEQFF. The chain carries TRBV9 and TRBJ2-1, with TRBD1 matching over 8 bases. This CDR3 is built from 17 residues. V shed 0 bases, J shed 7 bases, and the junction held 12 bases outside the gene matches. Germline CDR1 SGDLS, CDR2 YYNGEE.

The rearrangement links TRBV11-2 to TRBJ1-1; the D gene is possibly TRBD1 (5 bases). Germline V CDR1 and CDR2: SGHAT, FQNNGV. V was cut by 5 bases and J by 0 bases, with 16 bases left in between. The CDR3 loop spans 16 amino acids. CDR3 in DNA: TGTGCCAGCAGCCTTAGGTGGGGCGATATGAACACTGAAGCTTTCTTT. Translating it yields CASSLRWGDMNTEAFF.

This clone came up once. This chain links TRBV9 with TRBJ1-4; 9 bases are a match to TRBD1. After removal of 0 bases from V and 4 bases from J, the junction contained 10 bases not matched to a gene. The CDR3 has 18 residues. Germline V CDR1 and CDR2: SGDLS, YYNGEE. CDR3 amino acids: CASSVGRQGGHGNEKLFF. The CDR3 DNA is TGTGCCAGCAGCGTAGGGCGACAGGGGGGGCACGGTAATGAAAAACTGTTTTTT.

V usage is TRBV7-9 and J usage is TRBJ2-5; perhaps TRBD2 as D (5 bases). The CDR3 runs 12 residues. Trimming took 5 bases from V and 3 from J, leaving 7 bases between them. Per the germline V gene, CDR1 is SEHNR and CDR2 is FQNEAQ (reference sequence). This chain's CDR3 is CASSAEEETQYF. The DNA of the CDR3 is TGTGCCAGCAGCGCGGAGGAAGAGACCCAGTACTTC.

The CDR3, as DNA: TGTGCCAGCAGTTTTCACAGGGGGCCGAATCAGCCCCAGCATTTT. Its protein product is CASSFHRGPNQPQHF. The rearrangement uses TRBV28 and TRBJ1-5, with TRBD1 matching over 9 bases. The junction had 4 bases not matched to a gene; V was cut back by 3 bases and J by 4 bases. CDR1 MDHEN and CDR2 SYDVKM come from the germline V gene. The CDR3 is made up of 15 amino acids.

The gene calls are TRBV6-5 and TRBJ2-3; no definite D call. Trimming removed 6 bases at V and 0 bases at J, with 10 bases between. Germline lookup yields CDR1 MNHEY and CDR2 SVGAGI. The CDR3 covers 14 residues. The CDR3 DNA reads TGTGCCAGCAGACCACGGACGAGCACAGATACGCAGTATTTT. Its protein is CASRPRTSTDTQYF.

J is TRBJ2-1 and V is TRBV5-1; 12 nucleotides line up with TRBD2. With 2 bases clipped from V and 5 bases from J, the junction kept 2 bases outside the gene matches. This CDR3 region has 15 residues. The germline CDR1 and CDR2 sequences are SGHRS and YFSETQ. CDR3 bases: TGCGCCAGCAGCTTCCTAGCGGGGGGGCACAATGAGCAGTTCTTC. This codes for CASSFLAGGHNEQFF. The whole variable domain, remainder taken from reference TRBV5-1 and TRBJ2-1, is KAGVTQTPRYLIKTRGQQVTLSCSPISGHRSVSWYQQTPGQGLQFLFEYFSETQRNKGNFPGRFSGRQFSNSRSEMNVSTLELGDSALYLCASSFLAGGHNEQFFGPGTRLTVL.

The table lists this clone with a few counts. The chain joins TRBV19 to TRBJ1-5, with D possibly TRBD1 on 5 matching bases. Germline V gene lookup returns CDR1 LNHDA and CDR2 SQIVND (reference sequence). The V end lost 3 bases, the J end lost 7 bases, and 7 bases lay between the germline ends. The CDR3 consists of 12 residues. CDR3 coding DNA: TGTGCCAGTAGTATGAGGGGCCAGCCCCAGCATTTT. Protein product: CASSMRGQPQHF.

The V gene is TRBV5-1, the J gene TRBJ1-2; the match to TRBD1 covers 10 bases. This CDR3 spans 15 amino acids. With V trimmed by 0 bases and J by 8 bases, 7 bases remained unmatched. CDR1 and CDR2 from the germline V gene are SGHRS and YFSETQ. CDR3 sequence: CASSLAATGGEGYTF. The CDR3 DNA reads as TGCGCCAGCAGCTTGGCCGCGACAGGGGGCGAAGGCTACACCTTC.

The J gene is TRBJ2-1, the V gene TRBV18, with D possibly being TRBD1 (5 bases). The CDR3 runs to 15 residues. CDR1 is KGHSH and CDR2 is LQKENI in the germline V gene. The germline V and J ends were trimmed by 2 bases and 0 bases, with 8 bases remaining between them. CDR3 protein: CASSPVQGSYNEQFF. In nucleotides, the CDR3 is TGTGCCAGCTCACCAGTCCAGGGCTCCTACAATGAGCAGTTCTTC.

The rearrangement links TRBV27 to TRBJ2-1, with 10 nucleotides matching TRBD1. Trimming removed 2 bases from V and 3 bases from J; junction bases left unmatched: 10. CDR3 length: 18 amino acids. Germline V gene lookup returns CDR1 MNHEY and CDR2 SMNVEV (reference sequence). The CDR3 spells CASSLGGQGVVLYNEQFF. The CDR3 bases are TGTGCCAGCAGTTTAGGCGGACAGGGGGTAGTCCTCTACAATGAGCAGTTCTTC.